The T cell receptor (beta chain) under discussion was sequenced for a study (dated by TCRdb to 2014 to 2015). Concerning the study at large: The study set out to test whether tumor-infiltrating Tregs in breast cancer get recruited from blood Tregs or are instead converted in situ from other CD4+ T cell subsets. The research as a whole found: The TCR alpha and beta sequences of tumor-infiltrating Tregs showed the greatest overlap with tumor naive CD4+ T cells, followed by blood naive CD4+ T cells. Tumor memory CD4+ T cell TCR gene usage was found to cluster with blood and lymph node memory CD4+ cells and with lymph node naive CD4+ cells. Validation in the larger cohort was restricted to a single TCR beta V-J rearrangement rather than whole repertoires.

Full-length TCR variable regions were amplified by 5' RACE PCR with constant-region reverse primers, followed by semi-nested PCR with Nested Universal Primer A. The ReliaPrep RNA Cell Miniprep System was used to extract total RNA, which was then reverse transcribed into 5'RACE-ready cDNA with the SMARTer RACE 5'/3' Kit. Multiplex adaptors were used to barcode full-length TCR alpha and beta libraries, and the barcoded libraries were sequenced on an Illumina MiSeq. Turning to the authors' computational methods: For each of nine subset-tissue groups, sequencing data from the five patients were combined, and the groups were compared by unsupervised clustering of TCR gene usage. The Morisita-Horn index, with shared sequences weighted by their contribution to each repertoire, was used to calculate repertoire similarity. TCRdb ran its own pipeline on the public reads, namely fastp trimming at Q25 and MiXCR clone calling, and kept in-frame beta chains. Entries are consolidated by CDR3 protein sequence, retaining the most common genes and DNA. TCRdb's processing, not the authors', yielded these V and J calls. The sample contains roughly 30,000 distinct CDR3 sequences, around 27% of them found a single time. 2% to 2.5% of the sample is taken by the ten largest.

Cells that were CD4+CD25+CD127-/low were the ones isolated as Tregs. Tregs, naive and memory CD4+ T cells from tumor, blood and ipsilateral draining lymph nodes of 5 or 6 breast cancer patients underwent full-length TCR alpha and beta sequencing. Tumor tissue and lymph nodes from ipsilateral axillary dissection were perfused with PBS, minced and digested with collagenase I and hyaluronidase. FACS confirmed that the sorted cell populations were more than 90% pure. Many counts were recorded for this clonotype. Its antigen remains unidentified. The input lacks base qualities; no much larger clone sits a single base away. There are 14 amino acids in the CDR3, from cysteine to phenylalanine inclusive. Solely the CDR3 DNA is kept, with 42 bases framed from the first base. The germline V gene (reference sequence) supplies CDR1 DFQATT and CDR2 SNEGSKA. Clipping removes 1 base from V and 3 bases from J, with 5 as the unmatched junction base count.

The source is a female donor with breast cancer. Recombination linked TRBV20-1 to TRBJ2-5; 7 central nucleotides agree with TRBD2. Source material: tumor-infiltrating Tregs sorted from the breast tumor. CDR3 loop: CSARGGRGEETQYF. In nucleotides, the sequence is TGCAGTGCTAGAGGGGGCCGGGGGGAAGAGACCCAGTACTTC.